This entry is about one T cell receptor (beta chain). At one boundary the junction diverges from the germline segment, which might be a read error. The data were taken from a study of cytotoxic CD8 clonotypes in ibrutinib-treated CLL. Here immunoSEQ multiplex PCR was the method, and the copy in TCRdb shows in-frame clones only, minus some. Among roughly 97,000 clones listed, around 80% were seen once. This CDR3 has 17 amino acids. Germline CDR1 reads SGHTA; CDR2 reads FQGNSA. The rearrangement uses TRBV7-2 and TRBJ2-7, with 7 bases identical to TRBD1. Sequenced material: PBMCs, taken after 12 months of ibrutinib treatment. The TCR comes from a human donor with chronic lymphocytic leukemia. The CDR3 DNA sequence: TGTGTCAGCAGCTTTCACACTACAGGGGCGGAAATTTACGAGCAGTACTTC. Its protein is CVSSFHTTGAEIYEQYF.